This TCR beta chain was sequenced for a study of cytomegalovirus exposure and HLA in healthy donors. Germline V CDR1 and CDR2: SGHRS, YFSETQ. V lost 5 bases and J lost 1, with 12 bases in between. The CDR3 covers 14 residues. This table comes from immunoSEQ multiplex PCR, and its TCRdb copy is limited to in-frame clones, with some not included. The sample lists about 200,000 clones, less than 85% occurring once. The sequenced material came from PBMCs. The V gene is TRBV5-1, the J gene TRBJ1-1; a possible D gene is TRBD1 (5 bases). The TCR comes from a woman younger than 30 in good health and CMV-seronegative. Here the CDR3 reads CASRSGTRNTEAFF. CDR3 DNA sequence: TGCGCCAGCAGATCCGGGACGCGGAACACTGAAGCTTTCTTT.